The entry that follows covers one T cell receptor (beta chain) sequence. The antigen is undetermined. TCRdb's table, derived via immunoSEQ multiplex PCR, lists solely in-frame clones and lacks some. The profile shows roughly 25,000 clones, just over 90% of them singletons. These data originate in a study of graft-versus-host responses after intestinal transplantation. Study in general: After anti-thymocyte globulin induction, recipients took tacrolimus and steroids for roughly three years.

The CDR3 spans 14 residues. Germline V lookup: CDR1 SGHRS, CDR2 YFSETQ. V shed 5 bases and J shed 3 bases, with 14 bases lying between them. Findings and limits, study-wide: Graft-donor T cell macrochimerism in patients accompanied high graft-versus-host to host-versus-graft clonal ratios in allografts.

The sequenced sample was PBMCs, obtained 18 days after transplant. The chain uses TRBV5-1 and TRBJ1-1, with D uncertain. This clonotype was obtained from a human patient who received an intestinal transplant, so some T cells may come from the graft donor. DNA for the CDR3: TGCGCCAGCAGTCCCTTTAGGCAAGACACTGAAGCTTTCTTT. As protein: CASSPFRQDTEAFF.